A selection of T cell receptor beta chains follows, all from one sample in a study of OX40 agonist ivuxolimab in advanced cancers. TCRdb's table, derived via immunoSEQ multiplex PCR, lists solely in-frame clones and lacks some. Of approximately 70,000 clones listed, about 94% are singletons. Specimen: CD4+ or CD8+ T cells sorted from blood, collected in a trial of the OX40 agonist ivuxolimab. The receptors stem from an adult with an advanced solid tumor such as melanoma, head and neck, liver or kidney cancer. The CDR3 runs from the conserved cysteine through the conserved F or W. A D gene is named only where the DNA matches it firmly. Not every row has a clone size; where given, it reads once, few, many or a size class.

>.|TRBV28|TRBJ1-5|.
CASSRNSGTSEPQHF
TGTGCCAGCAGTCGAAATTCGGGGACCTCGGAGCCCCAGCATTTT
>once|TRBV27|TRBJ2-7|.
CASSLRGPYEQYF
TGTGCCAGCAGTTTACGGGGACCCTACGAGCAGTACTTC
>once|TRBV6-5|TRBJ2-5|.
CASTDPSRSETQYF
TGTGCCAGCACCGATCCTTCGAGGTCCGAGACCCAGTACTTC
>.|TRBV6-1|TRBJ2-7|.
CASSVFVGGQTSYEQYF
TGTGCCAGCAGTGTTTTCGTGGGGGGACAGACCTCCTACGAGCAGTACTTC
>.|TRBV2|TRBJ2-2|.
CASSVLGGGRTGELFF
TGTGCCAGCAGTGTACTAGGGGGAGGAAGGACCGGGGAGCTGTTTTTT
>.|TRBV5-1|TRBJ2-7|.
CASSPGPLGSSYEQYF
TGCGCCAGCAGTCCTGGGCCCCTGGGCTCCTCCTACGAGCAGTACTTC
>.|TRBV30|TRBJ2-3|.
CAWSELGTDTQYF
TGTGCCTGGAGTGAGCTAGGGACAGATACGCAGTATTTT
>.|TRBV5-1|TRBJ2-7|.
CASSPSGQTEQYF
TGCGCCAGCAGCCCCAGCGGACAGACCGAGCAGTACTTC
>.|TRBV5-1|TRBJ1-1|.
CASSLAMDTMLGTEAFF
TGCGCCAGCAGCTTGGCCATGGACACAATGCTGGGCACTGAAGCTTTCTTT
>.|TRBV2|TRBJ1-2|.
CASSRTPGARGYTF
TGTGCCAGCAGTAGAACCCCGGGGGCCCGTGGCTACACCTTC
>once|TRBV6-5|TRBJ1-1|.
CASTRTGSEAFF
TGTGCCAGCACTCGAACAGGCTCTGAAGCTTTCTTT
>.|TRBV19|TRBJ1-1|.
CASSIRVNTEAFF
TGTGCCAGTAGTATACGGGTGAACACTGAAGCTTTCTTT
>.|TRBV6-1|TRBJ2-7|TRBD1
CASSLGQGAYEQYF
TGTGCCAGCAGCCTGGGACAGGGGGCGTACGAGCAGTACTTC
>.|TRBV6-1|TRBJ1-2|.
CASSEGFGGYTF
TGTGCCAGCAGTGAAGGATTTGGGGGCTACACCTTC
>.|TRBV6-6|TRBJ2-1|TRBD1
CASSQGTGGLHEQFF
TGTGCCAGCAGTCAAGGGACAGGGGGCCTGCATGAGCAGTTCTTC
>.|TRBV30|TRBJ2-1|.
CAWSVGSSYNEQFF
TGTGCCTGGAGTGTCGGTAGCTCCTACAATGAGCAGTTCTTC
>.|TRBV19|TRBJ2-7|TRBD2
CASSTSGSRGEQYF
TGTGCCAGTAGTACTAGCGGGAGTAGAGGGGAGCAGTACTTC
>.|TRBV10-3|TRBJ2-1|.
CAIKTDSNEQFF
TGTGCCATCAAGACGGACTCGAATGAGCAGTTCTTC
>.|TRBV5-6|TRBJ1-2|.
CASSQGYGYTF
TGTGCCAGCAGCCAGGGCTATGGCTACACCTTC
>.|TRBV6-1|TRBJ1-5|.
CASSEAPGPGTQPQHF
TGTGCCAGCAGTGAGGCGCCGGGTCCAGGGACTCAGCCCCAGCATTTT
>.|TRBV10-3|TRBJ2-3|TRBD2
CAISGGLAGATDTQYF
TGTGCCATCAGTGGGGGACTAGCGGGGGCCACAGATACGCAGTATTTT
>.|TRBV7-2|TRBJ2-3|.
CASNPFHTDTQYF
TGTGCCAGCAACCCTTTCCACACAGATACGCAGTATTTT
>.|TRBV10-3|TRBJ1-4|TRBD1
CAIGQGAWVYEKLFF
TGTGCCATCGGACAGGGGGCATGGGTCTACGAAAAACTGTTTTTT
>.|TRBV7-8|TRBJ2-5|TRBD1
CASSLEDRGRETQYF
TGTGCCAGCAGCTTAGAAGACAGGGGGCGAGAGACCCAGTACTTC
>.|TRBV7-9|TRBJ2-7|TRBD2
CASSLRASGSNEQYF
TGTGCCAGCAGCTTGAGGGCTAGCGGGAGTAACGAGCAGTACTTC
>.|TRBV9|TRBJ2-1|TRBD2
CASSRLAGNEQFF
TGTGCCAGCAGCCGTTTAGCGGGGAATGAGCAGTTCTTC
>few|TRBV30|TRBJ1-1|TRBD1
CAWSDDRGRGEAFF
TGTGCCTGGAGTGATGACAGGGGCCGAGGTGAAGCTTTCTTT